This T cell receptor beta chain was profiled in a study of blood T cells in healthy people across ages. Whole-study context: Using template switching, researchers captured about one barcoded beta molecule for each two T cells. Overall study findings and caveats: Because donor CMV status was unknown, expanded clonotype changes were possibly confounded. A roughly linear age-dependent decrease characterized TCR beta diversity per million T cells.

Together with a sample-barcoded 5' primer, a J-beta primer mix was included in a second PCR lasting about 7 to 11 cycles. Tags on each cDNA molecule came from a template-switch adaptor with 12 random nucleotides. A single record per CDR3 protein comes from TCRdb applying MiXCR to the 5' RACE reads. The sample has 780,000 or so distinct CDR3 sequences, approximately 55% seen once; the top ten hold approximately 40%. Note on this clonotype: Its antigen remains unknown.

The CDR3 loop spans 14 amino acids. Germline V gene sequence: CDR1 MNHNS, CDR2 SASEGT. V lost 2 bases to trimming and J lost 6 bases, with 11 bases between them. J is TRBJ2-1 and V is TRBV6-1, with no clear D. The sequencing input was blood. The TCR was taken from an older man in good health. The CDR3 loop is CASSELTSLNEQFF. In DNA, the CDR3 is TGTGCCAGCAGTGAACTTACCTCCCTCAATGAGCAGTTCTTC.